The 32 T cell receptor beta chains below come from one sample, sequenced in a study of T cell responses to AZD1222 COVID-19 vaccine. Clones were sequenced by immunoSEQ multiplex PCR, and TCRdb holds only the in-frame ones, with some missing. This repertoire shows just under 95,000 clones, approximately 91% found once; its top ten account for about 24%. Sequenced material: peripheral blood, taken on day 0 of AZD1222 vaccination. The receptors originated from an adult in good health.

In its sample, this clone was seen a few times. The V and J genes are TRBV6-4 and TRBJ1-6; D remains ambiguous. Trimming took 6 bases from V and 6 from J, leaving 9 bases between them. Germline V gene sequence: CDR1 MRHNA, CDR2 SNTAGT. This CDR3 is built from 13 residues. CDR3: CASRYRVNSPLHF. CDR3 DNA: TGTGCCAGCAGGTACAGAGTTAATTCACCCCTCCACTTT.

The V and J genes are TRBV13 and TRBJ2-3, with 16 bases aligning to TRBD2. V trimming: 3 bases; J trimming: 4 bases; junction bases outside the gene matches: 4. This CDR3 spans 17 amino acids. Germline lookup yields CDR1 PRHDT and CDR2 FYEKMQ (reference sequence). CDR3 DNA: TGTGCCAGCAGCTTGCCGGGACTAGCGGGGGGGCCAGATACGCAGTATTTT. This encodes CASSLPGLAGGPDTQYF.

The V gene is TRBV6-5, the J gene TRBJ2-5, with D possibly being TRBD2 (5 bases). Trimming left V 3 bases short and J 5 bases short, with 13 bases between. Germline V CDR1 and CDR2: MNHEY, SVGAGI. CDR3 length: 14 amino acids. CDR3 sequence (DNA): TGTGCCAGCAGTTATAGACCCTCGGGGGAGACCCAGTACTTC. Protein sequence: CASSYRPSGETQYF.

The chain carries TRBV5-1 and TRBJ2-1; 9 bases line up with TRBD2. With V trimmed by 4 bases and J by 3 bases, 8 bases remained unmatched. The germline gives CDR1 SGHRS, CDR2 YFSETQ. The CDR3 sequence is 16 residues long. The CDR3 spells CASSPQGLAGYNEQFF. The CDR3 coding sequence is TGCGCCAGCAGCCCCCAGGGACTAGCCGGCTACAATGAGCAGTTCTTC.

The V and J genes are TRBV11-1 and TRBJ1-1, with D possibly matching TRBD1 (5 bases). The length of the CDR3 is 15 residues. CDR1 and CDR2 from the germline V gene are SGHAT and FQDESV (reference sequence). Trimming removed 4 bases at V and 0 bases at J, with 12 bases between. The CDR3 region has the DNA TGTGCCAGCAGCTCCCAAGGGACGGTGAACACTGAAGCTTTCTTT. It translates to CASSSQGTVNTEAFF.

This clone was recorded once. The gene calls are TRBV25-1 and TRBJ2-3; D uncertain. The CDR3 is 13 residues long. Trimming took 3 bases from V and 4 from J, leaving 8 bases between them. The germline V gene encodes CDR1 MGHDK and CDR2 SYGVNS. DNA for the CDR3: TGTGCCAGCAGTGAGTCAGCCTCAGATACGCAGTATTTT. It is translated as CASSESASDTQYF.

This clone was detected once. V is TRBV7-9 and J is TRBJ1-3; perhaps TRBD1 as D (6 bases). The ends were cut back, 9 bases at V and 1 base at J, with 10 bases in the middle. The CDR3 has 13 residues. CDR1 is SEHNR, CDR2 FQNEAQ, per germline (reference sequence). The DNA of the CDR3 is TGTGCCAGTAGGGGGGCTTCTGGAAACACCATATATTTT. Encoded protein: CASRGASGNTIYF.

The V gene is TRBV7-2, the J gene TRBJ2-3; TRBD2 aligns across 11 bases. Germline V gene data show CDR1 as SGHTA and CDR2 as FQGNSA. CDR3 size: 16 residues. Trimming removed 0 bases from V and 4 bases from J; junction bases left unmatched: 3. CDR3 sequence (DNA): TGTGCCAGCAGCTTAGCGATAGCGGGGGGGGCAGATACGCAGTATTTT. This codes for CASSLAIAGGADTQYF. Full variable domain (remainder filled in from reference TRBV7-2 and TRBJ2-3): GAGVSQSPSNKVTEKGKDVELRCDPISGHTALYWYRQSLGQGLEFLIYFQGNSAPDKSGLPSDRFSAERTGGSVSTLTIQRTQQEDSAVYLCASSLAIAGGADTQYFGPGTRLTVL.

The V call is TRBV3-1 (or the pseudogene TRBV3-2), the J call TRBJ2-1, with D possibly being TRBD1 or TRBD2 (6 bases each). Germline V lookup: CDR1 LGHDT, CDR2 YNNKEL (reference sequence). The V end lost 7 bases, the J end lost 2 bases, and 18 bases lay between the germline ends. CDR3 size: 16 residues. The CDR3 DNA reads as TGTGCCAGCACCACCACCAACGGGGGCGCCTACAATGAGCAGTTCTTC. Protein sequence: CASTTTNGGAYNEQFF.

The CDR3 DNA follows: TGTGCCAGCAGCTTTTCCAGTAGCGGGGTCCCCGGGGCCAAAAACATTCAGTACTTC. Translating gives CASSFSSSGVPGAKNIQYF. The V and J genes are TRBV7-9 and TRBJ2-4; 8 nucleotides line up with TRBD2. Trimming took 3 bases from V and 1 from J; bases not matched to a gene: 14. Germline CDR1 and CDR2: SEHNR and FQNEAQ (reference sequence). CDR3 length: 19 residues.

The V call is TRBV14, the J call TRBJ1-3, with D unresolved. The germline CDR1 and CDR2 sequences are SGHDN and FVKESK. CDR3 length: 16 residues. The V end lost 1 base, the J end lost 2 bases, and 12 bases lay between the germline ends. The CDR3 region has the DNA TGTGCCAGCAGCCAAGGCTCTTACTACGCTGGAAACACCATATATTTT. It encodes CASSQGSYYAGNTIYF.

The chain couples TRBV18 to TRBJ1-6; no clear D. The CDR3 is 15 residues long. The germline gives CDR1 KGHSH, CDR2 LQKENI. V was cut by 3 bases and J by 9 bases, with 15 bases left in between. This CDR3 is CASSPRGVAPSPLHF. The CDR3 nucleotides read TGTGCCAGCTCACCTCGCGGGGTGGCCCCTTCACCCCTCCACTTT.

The chain combines TRBV19 with TRBJ2-1; the D call may be TRBD1 or TRBD2 (5 bases each). This CDR3 spans 12 amino acids. V was clipped by 6 bases and J by 7 bases, with 10 bases between them. The V gene's germline CDR1 is LNHDA and CDR2 SQIVND (reference sequence). The CDR3 DNA reads as TGTGCCAGTAGCACTTGGGGGAATGAGCAGTTCTTC. Translation: CASSTWGNEQFF.

V is TRBV5-1 and J is TRBJ1-6; D is unresolved. CDR1 is SGHRS and CDR2 is YFSETQ in the germline V gene. The CDR3 runs 17 residues. Trimming removed 0 bases at V and 0 bases at J, with 10 bases between. The DNA of the CDR3 is TGCGCCAGCAGCTTGGGGACTTCCAGCTCCTATAATTCACCCCTCCACTTT. It translates to CASSLGTSSSYNSPLHF.

The chain has TRBV2 and TRBJ2-2; D not resolved. CDR3 length: 13 residues. The V gene lost 7 bases and the J gene lost 1 base, with 7 bases spanning the gap. Germline V lookup: CDR1 SNHLY, CDR2 FYNNEI. The CDR3 DNA reads TGTGCCAGCAAGGCTCTGAACACCGGGGAGCTGTTTTTT. It codes for CASKALNTGELFF.

CDR3 protein: CAGGRESTDTQYF. In DNA form, the CDR3 reads TGTGCCGGGGGGCGGGAGAGCACAGATACGCAGTATTTT. This chain connects TRBV7-9 to TRBJ2-3, with D possibly matching TRBD2 (7 bases). The CDR3 loop spans 13 amino acids. V shed 11 bases and J shed 0 bases, with 12 bases lying between them. CDR1 is SEHNR and CDR2 is FQNEAQ in the germline V gene (reference sequence).

The chain employs TRBV9 and TRBJ2-1, with unresolved D. Trimming stripped 4 bases from V and 0 bases from J, with 14 bases between. Germline V gene data show CDR1 as SGDLS and CDR2 as YYNGEE. This CDR3 region has 16 residues. The CDR3 nucleotides are TGTGCCAGCAGCTCACGGACGGGCAGCTCCTACAATGAGCAGTTCTTC. Translation: CASSSRTGSSYNEQFF.

The rearrangement joins TRBV3-1 (or the pseudogene TRBV3-2) to TRBJ2-2; 7 nucleotides match TRBD2. With V trimmed by 7 bases and J by 3 bases, 5 bases remained unmatched. From germline, CDR1 is LGHDT and CDR2 YNNKEL (reference sequence). CDR3 length equals 14 residues. The CDR3: CASTGLEHTGELFF. The CDR3 DNA reads TGTGCCAGCACCGGACTAGAGCACACCGGGGAGCTGTTTTTT.

This rearrangement joins TRBV3-1 (or the pseudogene TRBV3-2) to TRBJ2-2, with TRBD2 matching 8 bases. With 4 bases clipped from V and 1 base from J, the junction kept 5 bases outside the gene matches. The CDR3 consists of 16 residues. Germline V CDR1 and CDR2: LGHDT, YNNKEL (reference sequence). In nucleotides, the CDR3 is TGTGCCAGCAGCCCCCCCGGGAGGGGGAACACCGGGGAGCTGTTTTTT. This sequence encodes CASSPPGRGNTGELFF.

The rearrangement uses TRBV7-3 and TRBJ2-2, with 9 bases matching TRBD1. The CDR3 is 16 residues long. CDR1 is SGHTA, CDR2 FQGTGA, per germline. Trimming cost V 2 bases and J 7 bases; bases outside gene matches: 8. CDR3 in amino acids: CASSLRSGTGIGELFF. The CDR3 coding sequence is TGTGCCAGCAGCTTACGATCCGGGACAGGGATCGGGGAGCTGTTTTTT. Full variable domain (outside the CDR3, taken from reference TRBV7-3 and TRBJ2-2): GAGVSQTPSNKVTEKGKYVELRCDPISGHTALYWYRQSLGQGPEFLIYFQGTGAADDSGLPNDRFFAVRPEGSVSTLKIQRTERGDSAVYLCASSLRSGTGIGELFFGEGSRLTVL.

This rearrangement joins TRBV5-1 to TRBJ2-6; D unresolved. Per the germline V gene, CDR1 is SGHRS and CDR2 is YFSETQ. The CDR3 loop spans 15 amino acids. V was shortened by 1 base and J by 0 bases, with 5 bases between the two germline ends. Here the CDR3 reads CASSLSLSGANVLTF. The CDR3 coding sequence is TGCGCCAGCAGCTTGAGCCTCTCTGGGGCCAACGTCCTGACTTTC.

The CDR3 loop is CASSPPTVSGNTIYF. The CDR3 region has the DNA TGTGCCAGCTCACCGCCGACAGTCTCTGGAAACACCATATATTTT. V gene TRBV18 combines with J gene TRBJ1-3; D perhaps matches TRBD1 (5 bases). The V end lost 3 bases, the J end lost 0 bases, and 9 bases lay between the germline ends. This CDR3 region has 15 residues. CDR1 is KGHSH and CDR2 is LQKENI in the germline V gene.

V usage is TRBV28 and J usage is TRBJ1-5; 9 bases match TRBD1. Trimming cost V 6 bases and J 5 bases; bases outside gene matches: 8. This CDR3 has 15 amino acids. CDR1 is MDHEN and CDR2 is SYDVKM in the germline V gene. The DNA of the CDR3 is TGTGCCAGCAGCCTGACAGGGGGAGGGGATCAGCCCCAGCATTTT. This encodes CASSLTGGGDQPQHF. The variable domain in full, with the rest retrieved from reference TRBV28 and TRBJ1-5, is DVKVTQSSRYLVKRTGEKVFLECVQDMDHENMFWYRQDPGLGLRLIYFSYDVKMKEKGDIPEGYSVSREKKERFSLILESASTNQTSMYLCASSLTGGGDQPQHFGDGTRLSIL.

The chain uses TRBV7-2 and TRBJ1-6; D may be TRBD1 (5 bases). Trimming removed 1 base at V and 5 bases at J, with 9 bases between. The CDR3 extends over 15 amino acids. In germline, CDR1 is SGHTA, CDR2 FQGNSA. The CDR3 is CASSLGGRDNSPLHF. The CDR3 DNA is TGTGCCAGCAGCTTAGGCGGCAGGGATAATTCACCCCTCCACTTT.

This chain connects TRBV7-8 to TRBJ1-2, with 9 nucleotides matching TRBD1. Germline V lookup: CDR1 SGHVS, CDR2 FQNEAQ. V shed 3 bases and J 1 base; nucleotides not matched to a gene: 3. The CDR3 length is 15 residues. CDR3 nucleotide sequence: TGTGCCAGCAGCTTGGTGGGACAGGGTAACTATGGCTACACCTTC. Translated, it gives CASSLVGQGNYGYTF.

CDR3 protein: CASNYQELDTQYF. In DNA form, the CDR3 reads TGTGCCAGCAATTACCAGGAGCTAGATACGCAGTATTTT. The chain links TRBV12-3 or TRBV12-4 to TRBJ2-3, with unresolved D. Trimming took 7 bases from V and 5 from J, leaving 13 bases between them. This CDR3 contains 13 residues.

The chain links TRBV2 to TRBJ2-6; D remains unclear. The CDR3 totals 18 residues. The germline CDR1 and CDR2 sequences are SNHLY and FYNNEI. Trimming took 7 bases from V and 3 from J, leaving 22 bases between them. DNA of the CDR3: TGTGCCAGCATTAGGGAAGGCAGTGCCCTAGGTGGGGCCAACGTCCTGACTTTC. It specifies CASIREGSALGGANVLTF.

This chain links TRBV6-5 with TRBJ1-1, with TRBD1 matching over 9 bases. CDR1 MNHEY and CDR2 SVGAGI come from the germline V gene. This CDR3 is built from 14 residues. The ends lost 5 bases at V and 4 bases at J; junction bases unmatched: 5. The CDR3 DNA reads TGTGCCAGCAGTAAGGACAGGGGTGGCACTGAAGCTTTCTTT. Protein: CASSKDRGGTEAFF.

This clone was counted once. This sequence joins TRBV15 and TRBJ1-1, with D unresolved. Germline CDR1 is LNHNV and CDR2 is YYDKDF (reference sequence). This CDR3 spans 15 amino acids. V was pared by 1 base and J by 10 bases, with 19 bases between. The CDR3 is CATSRGNVDGPGAFF. The CDR3 coding sequence is TGTGCCACCAGCAGAGGGAATGTGGACGGCCCTGGAGCTTTCTTT. Drawing the rest from reference TRBV15 and TRBJ1-1, the complete variable domain is DAMVIQNPRYQVTQFGKPVTLSCSQTLNHNVMYWYQQKSSQAPKLLFHYYDKDFNNEADTPDNFQSRRPNTSFCFLDIRSPGLGDTAMYLCATSRGNVDGPGAFFGQGTRLTVV.

The V call is TRBV18, the J call TRBJ1-1; tentative D call: TRBD1 (6 bases). The V and J ends lost 3 bases and 13 bases respectively, with 18 bases between them. Germline values: CDR1 KGHSH, CDR2 LQKENI. CDR3 size: 13 residues. The CDR3 is CASSPITGQFGFF. In DNA, the CDR3 is TGTGCCAGCTCACCGATTACAGGGCAGTTCGGTTTCTTT.

The V and J genes are TRBV2 and TRBJ2-1; D is ambiguous. The CDR3 contains 15 residues. In germline, CDR1 is SNHLY, CDR2 FYNNEI. V was pared by 4 bases and J by 0 bases, with 10 bases between. In DNA, the CDR3 is TGTGCCAGCAGTGTCGCACCGAGCTCCTACAATGAGCAGTTCTTC. This translates into CASSVAPSSYNEQFF.

This clone has only a few counts. CDR3 sequence: CASSLVGSGANVLTF. CDR3 bases: TGTGCCAGCAGCTTGGTCGGGTCTGGGGCCAACGTCCTGACTTTC. The V gene is TRBV5-6, the J gene TRBJ2-6, with no clear D. V lost 0 bases to trimming and J lost 1 base, with 5 bases between them. CDR1 and CDR2 from the germline V gene are SGHDT and YYEEEE. CDR3 length equals 15 residues. The full variable domain, with the rest looked up from reference TRBV5-6 and TRBJ2-6, is DAGVTQSPTHLIKTRGQQVTLRCSPKSGHDTVSWYQQALGQGPQFIFQYYEEEERQRGNFPDRFSGHQFPNYSSELNVNALLLGDSALYLCASSLVGSGANVLTFGAGSRLTVL.